These 14 T cell receptor beta chains were sequenced from one sample in a study of T cells in Graves' hyperthyroidism and ophthalmopathy. What was amplified from RNA transcripts were TCR beta CDR3 regions. When the TCR CDR3 underwent first-round RT-PCR, the HTBI primer set was used. TCRdb recomputed calls from the multiplex PCR reads with MiXCR, one row per CDR3 protein. There are nearly 750,000 distinct CDR3 sequences in the sample; 30% to 40% occur only once, and around 30% lies in the top ten. What was sequenced was blood. These receptors originate from a middle-aged woman with Graves' hyperthyroidism.

The chain couples TRBV7-9 to TRBJ2-7; TRBD1 agrees at 7 bases. The V gene's germline CDR1 is SEHNR and CDR2 FQNEAQ (reference sequence). The CDR3 loop spans 15 amino acids. With V trimmed by 1 base and J by 1 base, 4 bases remained unmatched. DNA for the CDR3: TGTGCCAGCAGCTTAGATCGGACAGGTTCCTACGAGCAGTACTTC. Translation gives CASSLDRTGSYEQYF.

In its sample, this clonotype was seen many times. The chain combines TRBV14 with TRBJ1-2; D not resolved. The CDR3 runs to 13 residues. Between the trimmed V and J ends, which lost 0 bases and 8 bases, there was a span of 10 bases. The germline gives CDR1 SGHDN, CDR2 FVKESK. The CDR3 spells CASSQEGPFGYTF. The CDR3 coding sequence is TGTGCCAGCAGCCAAGAAGGTCCCTTCGGCTACACCTTC.

The chain links TRBV7-2 to TRBJ1-1; possible D gene TRBD1, 6 bases. The CDR3 length is 15 residues. CDR1 and CDR2 from the germline V gene are SGHTA and FQGNSA. V gave up 1 base and J gave up 4 bases, with 13 bases separating them. CDR3 sequence: CASSLEETGITEAFF. DNA for the CDR3: TGTGCCAGCAGCTTAGAAGAAACAGGGATCACTGAAGCTTTCTTT.

This rearrangement joins TRBV6-5 to TRBJ1-2; D may be TRBD1 (6 bases). The V end was cut by 0 bases, the J end by 0 bases, with 14 bases between. CDR1 MNHEY and CDR2 SVGAGI come from the germline V gene. CDR3 length: 17 amino acids. CDR3 loop: CASSYSGGQGTNYGYTF. The DNA for the CDR3 is TGTGCCAGCAGTTACTCGGGGGGGCAGGGGACTAACTATGGCTACACCTTC.

This clonotype was observed at least ten times. The CDR3 reads CASSYGVESNQPQHF. The DNA for the CDR3 is TGTGCCAGCAGCTATGGGGTTGAGAGCAATCAGCCCCAGCATTTT. This chain connects TRBV5-8 to TRBJ1-5; D gene ambiguous. The CDR3 covers 15 residues. CDR1 is SGHTS and CDR2 is YDEGEE in the germline V gene. V gave up 3 bases and J gave up 1 base, with 11 bases separating them.

This clonotype was recorded once. The chain has TRBV19 and TRBJ1-4, with D maybe TRBD1 (6 bases). This CDR3 has 19 amino acids. CDR1 and CDR2 (germline): LNHDA, SQIVND (reference sequence). V was clipped by 8 bases and J by 7 bases, with 32 bases between them. The CDR3 is CASEQGLFRNERHGEKLFF. CDR3 bases: TGTGCCAGTGAACAGGGACTGTTCAGGAATGAGCGACACGGTGAAAAACTGTTTTTT.

This clonotype appeared a single time. The V call is TRBV13, the J call TRBJ1-4; D perhaps matches TRBD1 (5 bases). The germline V gene encodes CDR1 PRHDT and CDR2 FYEKMQ (reference sequence). V was clipped by 5 bases and J by 0 bases, with 13 bases between them. This CDR3 has 16 residues. CDR3 bases: TGTGCCAGCAGCCAAGGGGACGGGCCAACTAATGAAAAACTGTTTTTT. Translated, it gives CASSQGDGPTNEKLFF.

The rearrangement uses TRBV7-2 and TRBJ2-7; the D is unclear. The CDR3 sequence is 15 residues long. Germline V lookup: CDR1 SGHTA, CDR2 FQGNSA. V dropped 5 bases and J dropped 3 bases, with 17 bases sitting between them. The CDR3 DNA is TGTGCCAGCAGCCGTCCGGCCAGCAACGTCTACGAGCAGTACTTC. It codes for CASSRPASNVYEQYF.

The rearrangement links TRBV6-1 to TRBJ1-1; maybe TRBD1 (5 bases). The CDR3 loop spans 15 amino acids. Trimming took off 6 bases at V and 5 bases at J, with 19 bases between the two ends. Per the germline V gene, CDR1 is MNHNS and CDR2 is SASEGT. CDR3 loop: CASSPTSGGWTEAFF. The CDR3 nucleotides read TGTGCCAGCAGCCCAACTAGCGGGGGGTGGACTGAAGCTTTCTTT.

This chain links TRBV7-7 with TRBJ2-7; 10 positions match TRBD2. TRBJ2-1 explains the end of the DNA better; the J call may be wrong. CDR3 size: 16 residues. Germline lookup yields CDR1 SSHAT and CDR2 FNYEAQ (reference sequence). CDR3 bases: TGTGCCAGCAGGGTCTCACGGATGAGCGGGGGGGCTGGGCAGTTCTTC. Amino acid sequence: CASRVSRMSGGAGQFF.

At least ten counts were recorded for this clonotype. The chain links TRBV7-9 to TRBJ1-3; D gene ambiguous. CDR1 is SEHNR, CDR2 FQNEAQ, per germline (reference sequence). V was cut by 5 bases and J by 5 bases, with 13 bases left in between. The CDR3 has 14 amino acids. CDR3 amino acids: CASSVERGRNTIYF. The CDR3 DNA follows: TGTGCCAGCAGCGTAGAACGTGGGAGAAACACCATATATTTT.

The chain uses TRBV19 and TRBJ2-3; possibly TRBD2 for D (5 bases). Germline CDR1 LNHDA, CDR2 SQIVND (reference sequence). The CDR3 totals 13 residues. V lost 5 bases and J 5 bases, leaving 11 bases between the germline ends. CDR3 nucleotides: TGTGCCAGTAGTGAGGACGGGAAAGATACGCAGTATTTT. Its translation is CASSEDGKDTQYF. Full variable domain (missing parts from reference TRBV19 and TRBJ2-3): DGGITQSPKYLFRKEGQNVTLSCEQNLNHDAMYWYRQDPGQGLRLIYYSQIVNDFQKGDIAEGYSVSREKKESFPLTVTSAQKNPTAFYLCASSEDGKDTQYFGPGTRLTVL.

The gene calls are TRBV25-1 and TRBJ2-7; D perhaps matches TRBD2 (6 bases). The CDR3 covers 13 residues. The germline V gene has CDR1 MGHDK and CDR2 SYGVNS. The V and J ends lost 4 bases and 2 bases respectively, with 9 bases between them. The CDR3 here is CASSGGTTYEQYF. In DNA, the CDR3 is TGTGCCAGCAGTGGCGGGACCACCTACGAGCAGTACTTC.

The J gene is TRBJ1-2, the V gene TRBV7-9; D unclear. V lost 0 bases and J 4 bases, leaving 15 bases between the germline ends. The germline V gene has CDR1 SEHNR and CDR2 FQNEAQ (reference sequence). The CDR3 runs 16 residues. Written as DNA, the CDR3 is TGTGCCAGCAGCTTAGCTGGTCTATCTCGGGGCTATGGCTACACCTTC. Its translation: CASSLAGLSRGYGYTF.